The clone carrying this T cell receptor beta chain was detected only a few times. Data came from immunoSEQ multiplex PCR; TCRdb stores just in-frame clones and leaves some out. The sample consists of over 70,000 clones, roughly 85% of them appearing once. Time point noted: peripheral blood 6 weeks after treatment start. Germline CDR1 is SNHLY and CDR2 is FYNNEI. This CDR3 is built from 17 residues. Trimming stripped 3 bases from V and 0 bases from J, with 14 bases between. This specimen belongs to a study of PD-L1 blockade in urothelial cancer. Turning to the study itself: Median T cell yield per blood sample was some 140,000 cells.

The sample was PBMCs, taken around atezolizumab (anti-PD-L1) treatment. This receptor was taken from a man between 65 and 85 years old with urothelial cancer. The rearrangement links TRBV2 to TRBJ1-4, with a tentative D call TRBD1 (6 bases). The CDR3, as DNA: TGTGCCAGCAGTGATGGCAGGGGCTATGCAACTAATGAAAAACTGTTTTTT. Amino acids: CASSDGRGYATNEKLFF. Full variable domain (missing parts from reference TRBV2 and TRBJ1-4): EPEVTQTPSHQVTQMGQEVILRCVPISNHLYFYWYRQILGQKVEFLVSFYNNEISEKSEIFDDQFSVERPDGSNFTLKIRSTKLEDSAMYFCASSDGRGYATNEKLFFGSGTQLSVL.